The entry below describes one TCR beta chain. Sequencing was performed with immunoSEQ multiplex PCR; in TCRdb, only in-frame clones are kept and a portion is missing. The table lists about 610,000 clones, 85% to 90% of them singletons. These data belong to a study of shared T cell receptors in the human thymus. V dropped 2 bases and J dropped 8 bases, with 8 bases sitting between them. CDR1 is MGHDK, CDR2 SYGVNS, per germline. The CDR3 extends over 12 amino acids. The sample also formed part of further work on human thymus T cells.

The sequencing input was thymocytes. This TCR was recovered from a boy in the first two years of life with a congenital heart defect. The chain couples TRBV25-1 to TRBJ2-3; D not certain. The CDR3 DNA sequence: TGTGCCAGCAGTGAACACCCCGGTACGCAGTATTTT. The encoded protein is CASSEHPGTQYF.